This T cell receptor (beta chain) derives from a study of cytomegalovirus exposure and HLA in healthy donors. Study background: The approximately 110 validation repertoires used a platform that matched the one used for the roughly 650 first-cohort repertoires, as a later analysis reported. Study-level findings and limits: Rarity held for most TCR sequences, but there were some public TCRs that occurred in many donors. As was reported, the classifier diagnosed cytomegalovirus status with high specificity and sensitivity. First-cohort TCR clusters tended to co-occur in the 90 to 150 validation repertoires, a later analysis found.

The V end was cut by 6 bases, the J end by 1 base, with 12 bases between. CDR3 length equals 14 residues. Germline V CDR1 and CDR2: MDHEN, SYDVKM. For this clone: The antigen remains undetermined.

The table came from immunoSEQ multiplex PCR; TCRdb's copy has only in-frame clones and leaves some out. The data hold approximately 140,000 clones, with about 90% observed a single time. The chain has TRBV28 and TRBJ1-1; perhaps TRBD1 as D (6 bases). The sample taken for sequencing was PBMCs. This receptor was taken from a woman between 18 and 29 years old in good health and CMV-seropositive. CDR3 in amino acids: CASSHRTENTEAFF. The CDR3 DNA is TGTGCCAGCAGCCACAGGACAGAGAACACTGAAGCTTTCTTT.